The present T cell receptor beta chain was sequenced within a study of metastatic and nonmetastatic thyroid tumors. Study-level findings and limits: When malignant thyroid tumors were compared with benign nodules, TCR beta diversity was reportedly significantly higher in the malignant tumors. This held in both blood and tumor samples.

CDR1 is SGHRS and CDR2 is YFSETQ in the germline V gene. The CDR3 consists of 15 residues. Deletions cut 0 bases from V and 8 bases from J, with 14 bases between. TCRdb re-processed the PCR reads through MiXCR. The sample holds more than 35,000 clones, about 18% seen once. Comments on this clone: Its specificity is unknown.

Patients were all untreated before their thyroid surgery. The chain recombines TRBV5-1 with TRBJ1-4, with a possible D match to TRBD1 (5 bases). This clonotype originated in a male donor with papillary thyroid cancer or a benign thyroid nodule (not recorded which). Some clones in this sample may be carry-over from other donors' samples. Input material: blood. Here the CDR3 reads CASSLGQGFGEKLFF. In DNA, the CDR3 is TGCGCCAGCAGCTTGGGCCAGGGCTTCGGAGAAAAACTGTTTTTT.